Each of the 31 T cell receptor beta chains below was sequenced from the same sample in a study of response to subunit inactivated influenza vaccine. TCRdb reprocessed the RT-PCR reads with MiXCR, giving one entry per CDR3 protein. The sample records around 160,000 distinct CDR3 sequences, approximately 11% being singletons. Sample: non-naive T cells sorted from PBMCs, taken roughly 48 days after vaccination. These receptors were collected from a man aged 50 to 60 who received an inactivated influenza vaccine.

This clonotype was found a few times. The chain combines TRBV7-8 with TRBJ2-5; TRBD2 matches 11 bases. V lost 5 bases and J lost 2; bases outside the gene matches: 7. Germline CDR1 is SGHVS and CDR2 is FQNEAQ. The CDR3 sequence is 16 residues long. As DNA, the CDR3 is TGTGCCAGCAGCCCTCTGACTAGCGGGAATCAAGAGACCCAGTACTTC. Amino acids: CASSPLTSGNQETQYF.

This clonotype was recorded a few times. The genes are TRBV7-2 and TRBJ2-1; a possible D gene is TRBD2 (6 bases). Germline CDR1 SGHTA, CDR2 FQGNSA. The CDR3 runs to 15 residues. The V end lost 1 base, the J end lost 0 bases, and 7 bases lay between the germline ends. The CDR3 sequence: CASSLVGSSYNEQFF. The CDR3 nucleotides read TGTGCCAGCAGCTTAGTCGGGAGCTCCTACAATGAGCAGTTCTTC.

The chain has TRBV6-5 and TRBJ2-2; 11 bases agree with TRBD2. Germline V gene data show CDR1 as MNHEY and CDR2 as SVGAGI. The CDR3 is 16 amino acids. The J segment lost 9 bases and the V segment lost 4 bases, leaving 10 bases of the junction unmatched. The DNA of the CDR3 is TGTGCCAGCAGTTTCGTACTAGCGGGAGAGAGCAGGGAGCTGTTTTTT. This codes for CASSFVLAGESRELFF.

This clonotype was picked up many times. The rearrangement uses TRBV4-3 and TRBJ2-1, with 9 bases that match TRBD2. This CDR3 has 17 residues. CDR1 is LGHNA and CDR2 is YSLEER in the germline V gene. V was pared by 0 bases and J by 8 bases, with 11 bases of the junction left unmatched. In nucleotides, the CDR3 is TGCGCCAGCAGCCAAGATTCCCTAGCGGGGTCTTGGTATGAGCAGTTCTTC. It encodes CASSQDSLAGSWYEQFF.

This clonotype was detected a few times. The chain carries TRBV2 and TRBJ2-2; D perhaps matches TRBD1 (5 bases). Germline CDR1 SNHLY, CDR2 FYNNEI. The CDR3 covers 15 residues. V dropped 6 bases and J dropped 1 base, with 12 bases sitting between them. In nucleotides, the CDR3 is TGTGCCAGCAGGCCTGGACAATTGAACACCGGGGAGCTGTTTTTT. This sequence encodes CASRPGQLNTGELFF.

V gene TRBV4-2 combines with J gene TRBJ2-2; 7 positions match TRBD2. CDR3 length: 15 amino acids. V lost 3 bases, J lost 0 bases, and 1 base stayed unmatched. Germline CDR1 LGHNA, CDR2 YNFKEQ. The CDR3 here is CASSHGRSNTGELFF. The DNA of the CDR3 is TGTGCCAGCAGCCACGGGAGGTCGAACACCGGGGAGCTGTTTTTT.

This clonotype has at least ten counts. The chain combines TRBV29-1 with TRBJ2-5, with TRBD2 matching over 7 bases. The CDR3 is 15 residues long. Per the germline V gene, CDR1 is SQVTM and CDR2 is ANQGSEA. With V trimmed by 1 base and J by 0 bases, 5 bases remained unmatched. CDR3 sequence (DNA): TGCAGCGTTGAAGGGCTAGCGGCCCACCAAGAGACCCAGTACTTC. This translates into CSVEGLAAHQETQYF.

Ten or more counts support this clonotype. The chain joins TRBV5-1 to TRBJ2-1; 13 nucleotides line up with TRBD2. The junction had 1 base not matched to a gene; V was cut back by 4 bases and J by 6 bases. CDR1 SGHRS and CDR2 YFSETQ come from the germline V gene. CDR3 size: 14 residues. The CDR3 DNA sequence: TGCGCCAGCAGCCGACTAGCGGGAGGCAATGAGCAGTTCTTC. Its translation is CASSRLAGGNEQFF.

In this sample, this clonotype turned up a few times. This chain connects TRBV28 to TRBJ2-5, with D possibly matching TRBD2 (5 bases). Trimming cost V 3 bases and J 7 bases, with 15 bases left between them. CDR3 length: 14 amino acids. Germline V lookup: CDR1 MDHEN, CDR2 SYDVKM. CDR3: CASSFWVDSGTQYF. DNA of the CDR3: TGTGCCAGCAGTTTTTGGGTGGACTCCGGGACCCAGTACTTC.

The sample holds many counts of this clonotype. The chain employs TRBV5-6 and TRBJ2-1; tentatively, D is TRBD2 (5 bases). V lost 4 bases and J lost 5, with 16 bases in between. Per the germline V gene, CDR1 is SGHDT and CDR2 is YYEEEE. This CDR3 has 15 residues. The CDR3 here is CASSPGPLVHNEQFF. CDR3 sequence (DNA): TGTGCCAGCAGCCCTGGGCCACTAGTACACAATGAGCAGTTCTTC.

This clonotype was detected many times. V usage is TRBV12-3 or TRBV12-4 and J usage is TRBJ1-5, with D uncertain. V dropped 3 bases and J dropped 0 bases, with 12 bases sitting between them. The CDR3 runs to 16 residues. The CDR3 loop is CASSLGRYNSNQPQHF. The CDR3 DNA reads as TGTGCCAGCAGTTTGGGCCGCTACAATAGCAATCAGCCCCAGCATTTT.

The chain has TRBV4-2 and TRBJ1-1; D may be TRBD1 (6 bases). V lost 0 bases and J lost 11, with 16 bases in between. CDR1 is LGHNA, CDR2 YNFKEQ, per germline. This CDR3 has 14 residues. The CDR3 sequence is CASSQDDQGLGAFF. Here the CDR3 DNA reads TGTGCCAGCAGCCAAGATGATCAGGGGCTGGGTGCTTTCTTT.

This clonotype has a count of ten or more. The chain combines TRBV5-1 with TRBJ2-3; 12 nucleotides align to TRBD2. CDR1 is SGHRS, CDR2 YFSETQ, per germline. The CDR3 spans 16 residues. With V trimmed by 0 bases and J by 7 bases, 6 bases remained unmatched. CDR3 in DNA: TGCGCCAGCAGCTTGGCGGCTAGCGGGGGGGCAAATACGCAGTATTTT. Its translation: CASSLAASGGANTQYF.

This clonotype was seen ten or more times. V and J are TRBV28 and TRBJ1-1; D unclear. Trimming removed 7 bases at V and 6 bases at J, with 12 bases between. CDR1 and CDR2 from the germline V gene are MDHEN and SYDVKM. The CDR3 is 12 amino acids. The CDR3 reads CASTRIRAEAFF. Written as DNA, the CDR3 is TGTGCCAGCACCCGTATAAGGGCTGAAGCTTTCTTT. The variable domain in full, with the rest retrieved from reference TRBV28 and TRBJ1-1, is DVKVTQSSRYLVKRTGEKVFLECVQDMDHENMFWYRQDPGLGLRLIYFSYDVKMKEKGDIPEGYSVSREKKERFSLILESASTNQTSMYLCASTRIRAEAFFGQGTRLTVV.

This clonotype was seen only a few times. The genes are TRBV6-1 and TRBJ2-7; 10 bases agree with TRBD2. Germline V gives CDR1 MNHNS, CDR2 SASEGT. This CDR3 has 16 amino acids. Trimming at V came to 4 bases and at J to 1 base, leaving 7 bases not matched to a gene. The CDR3 loop is CASSVSSGSRSYEQYF. The CDR3 coding sequence is TGTGCCAGCAGTGTTTCTAGCGGGAGCCGGTCCTACGAGCAGTACTTC.

The V gene is TRBV27, the J gene TRBJ2-3, with TRBD2 matching 8 bases. The germline V gene has CDR1 MNHEY and CDR2 SMNVEV (reference sequence). The J segment lost 2 bases and the V segment lost 6 bases, leaving 7 bases of the junction unmatched. The CDR3 totals 15 residues. CDR3 bases: TGTGCCAGCAGCGGACCAGCGGGAGTCACAGATACGCAGTATTTT. The encoded protein is CASSGPAGVTDTQYF.

The rearrangement joins TRBV29-1 to TRBJ2-7, with D tentatively TRBD2 (5 bases). The V gene lost 7 bases and the J gene lost 1 base, with 8 bases spanning the gap. The CDR3 is 11 residues long. Germline CDR1 is SQVTM and CDR2 is ANQGSEA. The CDR3 here is CSAGWSYEQYF. In nucleotides, the CDR3 is TGCAGCGCGGGGTGGTCCTACGAGCAGTACTTC.

This clonotype has just a few counts. V usage is TRBV5-1 and J usage is TRBJ2-6, with 10 positions matching TRBD1. This CDR3 contains 17 residues. V trimming: 5 bases; J trimming: 2 bases; junction bases outside the gene matches: 7. Germline CDR1 reads SGHRS; CDR2 reads YFSETQ. Written as DNA, the CDR3 is TGCGCCAGCAGTCGCGGGACAGGGGTTCCTGGGGCCAACGTCCTGACTTTC. Translating it yields CASSRGTGVPGANVLTF.

The rearrangement links TRBV4-3 to TRBJ2-5; 10 bases line up with TRBD1. This CDR3 region has 16 residues. V lost 0 bases to trimming and J lost 5 bases; unmatched junction nucleotides: 6. Germline loops: CDR1 LGHNA, CDR2 YSLEER. CDR3 sequence (DNA): TGCGCCAGCAGCCAAGAGTCTCCGGGACAGGGGGAGACCCAGTACTTC. It encodes CASSQESPGQGETQYF.

This clonotype was detected only once. The rearrangement joins TRBV7-3 to TRBJ2-2; 9 bases are a match to TRBD2. Per germline, CDR1 SGHTA and CDR2 FQGTGA. The length of the CDR3 is 18 residues. Trimming cost V 5 bases and J 6 bases; bases outside gene matches: 16. The CDR3: CASSPYRASGNSAGELFF. The CDR3 coding sequence is TGTGCCAGCAGCCCCTACCGGGCTAGCGGGAATTCGGCCGGGGAGCTGTTTTTT.

In this sample, this clonotype turned up many times. The chain couples TRBV12-3 or TRBV12-4 to TRBJ2-4, with 7 positions matching TRBD2. CDR3 size: 15 residues. V gave up 5 bases and J gave up 1 base; unmatched junction bases: 5. In nucleotides, the CDR3 is TGTGCCAGCAGTCTGGACGGGAGGGCCAAAAACATTCAGTACTTC. Translated: CASSLDGRAKNIQYF.

At least ten counts were recorded for this clonotype. The rearrangement uses TRBV20-1 and TRBJ2-1; perhaps TRBD2 as D (5 bases). From germline, CDR1 is DFQATT and CDR2 SNEGSKA (reference sequence). Trimming took off 7 bases at V and 0 bases at J, with 16 bases between the two ends. This CDR3 region has 15 residues. The CDR3 spells CSDSPRSGSYNEQFF. CDR3 sequence (DNA): TGCAGTGATTCCCCGCGGAGCGGCTCCTACAATGAGCAGTTCTTC.

The chain has TRBV12-3 or TRBV12-4 and TRBJ2-4, with 8 bases matching TRBD1. CDR3 length equals 14 residues. Losses at the gene ends were 7 bases for V and 6 bases for J; bases not matched to a gene: 8. CDR3 DNA sequence: TGTGCCAGCACCCTACAGGGGGGATTAAACATTCAGTACTTC. Its protein is CASTLQGGLNIQYF.

This clonotype was detected only a few times. J is TRBJ1-5 and V is TRBV6-1; D gene ambiguous. This CDR3 has 14 amino acids. Germline lookup yields CDR1 MNHNS and CDR2 SASEGT. Deletions cut 7 bases from V and 6 bases from J, with 16 bases between. CDR3 sequence reads: CASTSGSRGQPQHF. The CDR3 DNA reads as TGTGCCAGCACCAGTGGGTCGCGGGGTCAGCCCCAGCATTTT.

The chain carries TRBV3-1 and TRBJ2-5; D unclear. The V and J ends lost 4 bases and 10 bases respectively, with 16 bases between them. This CDR3 is built from 13 residues. The V gene's germline CDR1 is LGHDT and CDR2 YNNKEL (reference sequence). The CDR3 DNA reads TGTGCCAGCAGCCCCCCCGGACCAAGGTACCAGTACTTC. This sequence encodes CASSPPGPRYQYF.

This clonotype was counted at least ten times. The V gene is TRBV27, the J gene TRBJ2-1; TRBD2 matches 10 bases. Germline V lookup: CDR1 MNHEY, CDR2 SMNVEV (reference sequence). Trimming took 0 bases from V and 6 from J; bases not matched to a gene: 5. This CDR3 contains 16 residues. CDR3: CASSLSLAGAFNEQFF. DNA for the CDR3: TGTGCCAGCAGTTTATCGCTAGCGGGGGCCTTCAATGAGCAGTTCTTC.

This clonotype was detected many times. The chain uses TRBV29-1 and TRBJ2-5, with 8 nucleotides matching TRBD1. The CDR3 extends over 15 amino acids. With 2 bases clipped from V and 5 bases from J, the junction kept 10 bases outside the gene matches. Germline V gene lookup returns CDR1 SQVTM and CDR2 ANQGSEA. The CDR3 is CSVEFRGQGVETQYF. CDR3 DNA sequence: TGCAGCGTTGAATTCAGAGGACAGGGAGTTGAGACCCAGTACTTC. The entire variable domain, with the rest obtained from reference TRBV29-1 and TRBJ2-5, is as follows: SAVISQKPSRDICQRGTSLTIQCQVDSQVTMMFWYRQQPGQSLTLIATANQGSEATYESGFVIDKFPISRPNLTFSTLTVSNMSPEDSSIYLCSVEFRGQGVETQYFGPGTRLLVL.

This clonotype was recorded once. The chain couples TRBV6-2 or TRBV6-3 to TRBJ2-7; no firm D call. CDR1 and CDR2 (germline): MNHEY, SVGEGT. The CDR3 has 13 amino acids. V lost 2 bases to trimming and J lost 4 bases, with 9 bases between them. The CDR3 here is CASSYPEKYEQYF. DNA of the CDR3: TGTGCCAGCAGTTACCCGGAGAAGTACGAGCAGTACTTC.

This clonotype was observed a handful of times. This sequence joins TRBV9 and TRBJ2-1; 9 nucleotides line up with TRBD2. Germline CDR1 and CDR2: SGDLS and YYNGEE. The V gene end was trimmed by 2 bases and the J gene end by 7 bases; junction bases not matched to a gene: 7. The CDR3 has 15 residues. The CDR3 DNA reads TGTGCCAGCAGCGTCTCCGGGACTAGCAGGAATGAGCAGTTCTTC. Its protein is CASSVSGTSRNEQFF.

A few counts support this clonotype. V is TRBV9 and J is TRBJ2-3; D ambiguous. The V gene lost 3 bases and the J gene lost 0 bases, with 8 bases spanning the gap. There are 14 residues in the CDR3. Germline-derived CDR1 and CDR2 are SGDLS and YYNGEE. The CDR3 spells CASSDQPSTDTQYF. Here the CDR3 DNA reads TGTGCCAGCAGCGACCAGCCTAGCACAGATACGCAGTATTTT.

This clonotype was recorded many times. The chain has TRBV7-3 and TRBJ1-1; D gene ambiguous. V lost 1 base to trimming and J lost 2 bases, with 5 bases between them. This CDR3 contains 13 residues. Germline CDR1 reads SGHTA; CDR2 reads FQGTGA. DNA for the CDR3: TGTGCCAGCAGCTTAAAAACCAACACTGAAGCTTTCTTT. Residues: CASSLKTNTEAFF.